These 14 T cell receptor beta chains share one sample of origin, sequenced in a study of cytomegalovirus exposure and HLA in healthy donors. The PCR used 60 Vbeta and 13 Jbeta primers. Measured with immunoSEQ multiplex PCR; TCRdb has only the in-frame clones, and not every one. The table shows some 180,000 clones, with about 13% occurring only once. The specimen sequenced was PBMCs. The receptors were sampled from a man aged 50 to 60 in good health and CMV-seropositive.

This chain's CDR3 is CASSPLAGENTGELFF. DNA of the CDR3: TGTGCCAGCAGTCCCCTAGCGGGGGAGAACACCGGGGAGCTGTTTTTT. V usage is TRBV2 and J usage is TRBJ2-2, with TRBD2 matching over 10 bases. Germline-derived CDR1 and CDR2 are SNHLY and FYNNEI. CDR3 size: 16 residues. V lost 5 bases, J lost 1 base, and 4 bases stayed unmatched. Full variable domain (remainder filled in from reference TRBV2 and TRBJ2-2): EPEVTQTPSHQVTQMGQEVILRCVPISNHLYFYWYRQILGQKVEFLVSFYNNEISEKSEIFDDQFSVERPDGSNFTLKIRSTKLEDSAMYFCASSPLAGENTGELFFGEGSRLTVL.

This chain joins TRBV30 and TRBJ1-5; D call uncertain. CDR1 is GTSNPN, CDR2 SVGIG, per germline (reference sequence). V gave up 3 bases and J gave up 0 bases, with 3 bases separating them. The CDR3 length is 12 residues. CDR3 coding DNA: TGTGCCTGGAGCTATAGCAATCAGCCCCAGCATTTT. This codes for CAWSYSNQPQHF.

There are a few counts of this clone. The genes are TRBV5-1 and TRBJ2-1; D perhaps matches TRBD1 (6 bases). V was trimmed by 4 bases and J by 10 bases, leaving 12 bases between them. Germline-derived CDR1 and CDR2 are SGHRS and YFSETQ. The CDR3 totals 12 residues. In DNA form, the CDR3 reads TGCGCCAGCAGCAGACAGGATCAGGAGCAGTTCTTC. This translates into CASSRQDQEQFF. The full variable domain, in which reference TRBV5-1 and TRBJ2-1 provide the parts outside the CDR3, is KAGVTQTPRYLIKTRGQQVTLSCSPISGHRSVSWYQQTPGQGLQFLFEYFSETQRNKGNFPGRFSGRQFSNSRSEMNVSTLELGDSALYLCASSRQDQEQFFGPGTRLTVL.

The chain combines TRBV18 with TRBJ1-1; D is uncertain. The CDR3 sequence is 13 residues long. The germline V gene has CDR1 KGHSH and CDR2 LQKENI. V dropped 3 bases and J dropped 5 bases, with 10 bases sitting between them. The CDR3: CASSPVSETEAFF. The CDR3 DNA reads TGTGCCAGCTCACCGGTTTCAGAAACTGAAGCTTTCTTT. The complete variable domain, with remaining parts taken from reference TRBV18 and TRBJ1-1, reads NAGVMQNPRHLVRRRGQEARLRCSPMKGHSHVYWYRQLPEEGLKFMVYLQKENIIDESGMPKERFSAEFPKEGPSILRIQQVVRGDSAAYFCASSPVSETEAFFGQGTRLTVV.

The genes are TRBV10-3 and TRBJ1-1; perhaps TRBD1 as D (6 bases). With 7 bases removed from V and 0 bases from J, the gap between germline ends came to 12 bases. CDR3 length: 14 amino acids. Germline loops: CDR1 ENHRY, CDR2 SYGVKD. CDR3 in amino acids: CAITSGGLNTEAFF. The CDR3 nucleotides are TGTGCCATCACCTCCGGGGGGCTGAACACTGAAGCTTTCTTT.

V gene TRBV5-6 combines with J gene TRBJ2-3, with D hard to call. The CDR3 covers 15 residues. The V gene's germline CDR1 is SGHDT and CDR2 YYEEEE. The ends were cut back, 4 bases at V and 2 bases at J, with 14 bases in the middle. The CDR3 DNA reads TGTGCCAGCAGCCCGCCCAGACTCCTCACAGATACGCAGTATTTT. As protein: CASSPPRLLTDTQYF.

The V call is TRBV7-2, the J call TRBJ2-3; 7 nucleotides agree with TRBD1. V lost 5 bases, J lost 0 bases, and 2 bases stayed unmatched. The CDR3 runs to 14 residues. Germline V gene lookup returns CDR1 SGHTA and CDR2 FQGNSA. The CDR3 here is CASSGTASTDTQYF. Here the CDR3 DNA reads TGTGCCAGCAGCGGGACAGCTAGCACAGATACGCAGTATTTT.

This clone has more than one count but fewer than ten. The rearrangement uses TRBV9 and TRBJ2-5, with 12 bases fitting TRBD2. The CDR3 is 14 amino acids. In germline, CDR1 is SGDLS, CDR2 YYNGEE. V shed 4 bases and J 6 bases; nucleotides not matched to a gene: 4. The CDR3 coding sequence is TGTGCCAGCAGCCCTAGCGGGGGGGCACAGACCCAGTACTTC. It codes for CASSPSGGAQTQYF.

The chain joins TRBV5-6 to TRBJ1-1; D is undetermined. V was pared by 1 base and J by 10 bases, with 14 bases between. The CDR3 length is 13 residues. Per the germline V gene, CDR1 is SGHDT and CDR2 is YYEEEE. CDR3 bases: TGTGCCAGCAGCTTGATAGCGGGGAGAAGAGCTTTCTTT. Its translation: CASSLIAGRRAFF.

The chain links TRBV5-1 to TRBJ2-3, with 7 bases aligning to TRBD2. The CDR3 is 16 amino acids. Trimming cost V 2 bases and J 2 bases; bases outside gene matches: 8. Germline V gene sequence: CDR1 SGHRS, CDR2 YFSETQ. The CDR3 DNA reads as TGCGCCAGCAGCTTATGGAGCGGGACCTCCACAGATACGCAGTATTTT. Translated: CASSLWSGTSTDTQYF.

V gene TRBV19 combines with J gene TRBJ2-7, with 9 nucleotides matching TRBD1. V lost 4 bases to trimming and J lost 7 bases; unmatched junction nucleotides: 8. CDR1 is LNHDA, CDR2 SQIVND, per germline (reference sequence). The CDR3 is 14 amino acids. CDR3 bases: TGTGCCAGTAGTACTGGGACAGGGCTACGGGAGCAGTACTTC. Translation gives CASSTGTGLREQYF.

J is TRBJ2-7 and V is TRBV7-8, with TRBD1 matching 7 bases. V trimming: 3 bases; J trimming: 0 bases; junction bases outside the gene matches: 5. Per the germline V gene, CDR1 is SGHVS and CDR2 is FQNEAQ. This CDR3 has 15 residues. The CDR3 reads CASSLAGDSSYEQYF. The DNA for the CDR3 is TGTGCCAGCAGCTTGGCAGGGGACAGCTCCTACGAGCAGTACTTC.

A few counts support this clone. The chain carries TRBV6-4 and TRBJ2-2; weak D call: TRBD2 (6 bases). Deletions cut 11 bases from V and 4 bases from J, with 17 bases between. This CDR3 is built from 14 residues. CDR1 is MRHNA, CDR2 SNTAGT, per germline. The CDR3 here is CASARDFSTGELFF. As DNA, the CDR3 is TGTGCCTCTGCCCGGGACTTCTCCACCGGGGAGCTGTTTTTT.

The table lists this clone with a few counts. The chain has TRBV5-6 and TRBJ1-3, with a possible D match to TRBD1 (5 bases). This CDR3 has 13 amino acids. Germline assignment: CDR1 SGHDT and CDR2 YYEEEE. The V and J ends lost 2 bases and 5 bases respectively, with 8 bases between them. For the CDR3, the DNA is TGTGCCAGCAGCTTTCAGGGTAGAAACACCATATATTTT. Residues: CASSFQGRNTIYF.